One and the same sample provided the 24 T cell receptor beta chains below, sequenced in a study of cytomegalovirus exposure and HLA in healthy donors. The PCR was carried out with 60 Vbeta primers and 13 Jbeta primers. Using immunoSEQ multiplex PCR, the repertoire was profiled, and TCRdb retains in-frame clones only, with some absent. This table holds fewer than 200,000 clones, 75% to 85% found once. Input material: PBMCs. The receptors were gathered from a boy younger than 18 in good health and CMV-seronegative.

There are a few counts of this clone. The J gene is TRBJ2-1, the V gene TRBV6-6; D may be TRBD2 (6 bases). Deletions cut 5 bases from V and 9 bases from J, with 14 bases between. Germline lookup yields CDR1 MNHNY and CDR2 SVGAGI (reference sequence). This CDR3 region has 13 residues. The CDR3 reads CASSPRLVSEQFF. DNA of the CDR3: TGTGCCAGCAGTCCCCGACTAGTCAGTGAGCAGTTCTTC.

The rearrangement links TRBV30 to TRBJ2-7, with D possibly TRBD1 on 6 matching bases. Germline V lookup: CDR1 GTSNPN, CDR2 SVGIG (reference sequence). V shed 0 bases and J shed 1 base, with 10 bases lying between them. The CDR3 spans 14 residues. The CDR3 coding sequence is TGTGCCTGGAGTGTGGAGGACAGATCCTACGAGCAGTACTTC. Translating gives CAWSVEDRSYEQYF.

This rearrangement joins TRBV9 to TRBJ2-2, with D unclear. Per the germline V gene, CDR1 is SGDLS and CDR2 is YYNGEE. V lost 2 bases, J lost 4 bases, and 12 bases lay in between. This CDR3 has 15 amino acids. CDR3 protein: CASSVGRGFTGELFF. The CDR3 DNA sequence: TGTGCCAGCAGCGTTGGCAGAGGTTTCACCGGGGAGCTGTTTTTT.

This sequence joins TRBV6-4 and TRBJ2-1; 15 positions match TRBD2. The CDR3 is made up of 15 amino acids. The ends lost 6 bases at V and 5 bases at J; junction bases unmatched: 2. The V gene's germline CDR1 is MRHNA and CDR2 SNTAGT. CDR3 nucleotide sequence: TGTGCCAGCAGCGGGACTAGCGGGGGGAACAATGAGCAGTTCTTC. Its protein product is CASSGTSGGNNEQFF.

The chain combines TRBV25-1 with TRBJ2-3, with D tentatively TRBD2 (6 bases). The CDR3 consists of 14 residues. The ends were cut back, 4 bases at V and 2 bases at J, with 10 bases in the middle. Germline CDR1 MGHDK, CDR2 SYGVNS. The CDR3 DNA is TGTGCCAGCAGTGTAGCGGTCTCCACAGATACGCAGTATTTT. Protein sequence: CASSVAVSTDTQYF.

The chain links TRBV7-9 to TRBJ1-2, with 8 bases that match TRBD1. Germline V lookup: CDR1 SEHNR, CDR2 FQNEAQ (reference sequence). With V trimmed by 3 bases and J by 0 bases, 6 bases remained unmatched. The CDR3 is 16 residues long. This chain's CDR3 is CASSFGQGRANYGYTF. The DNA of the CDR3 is TGTGCCAGCAGCTTCGGACAGGGAAGGGCTAACTATGGCTACACCTTC. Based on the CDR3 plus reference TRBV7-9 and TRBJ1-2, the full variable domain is DTGVSQNPRHKITKRGQNVTFRCDPISEHNRLYWYRQTLGQGPEFLTYFQNEAQLEKSRLLSDRFSAERPKGSFSTLEIQRTEQGDSAMYLCASSFGQGRANYGYTFGSGTRLTVV.

CDR3 protein: CASSLGDRVFGNQPQHF. In nucleotides, the CDR3 is TGCGCCAGCAGCTTGGGAGACAGGGTTTTCGGCAATCAGCCCCAGCATTTT. The gene calls are TRBV5-1 and TRBJ1-5, with 7 positions matching TRBD1. Germline V gene data show CDR1 as SGHRS and CDR2 as YFSETQ. This CDR3 has 17 amino acids. After removal of 0 bases from V and 2 bases from J, the junction contained 8 bases not matched to a gene.

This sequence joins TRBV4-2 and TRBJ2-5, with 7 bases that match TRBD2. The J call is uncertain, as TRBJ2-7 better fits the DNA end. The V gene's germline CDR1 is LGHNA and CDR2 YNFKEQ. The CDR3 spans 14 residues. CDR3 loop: CASSPLFAGDEQYF. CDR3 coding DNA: TGTGCCAGCAGCCCCCTTTTTGCGGGAGACGAGCAGTACTTC.

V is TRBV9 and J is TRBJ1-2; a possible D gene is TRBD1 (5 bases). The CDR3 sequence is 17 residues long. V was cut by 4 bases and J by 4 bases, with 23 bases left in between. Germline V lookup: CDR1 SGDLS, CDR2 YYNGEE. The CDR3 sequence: CASSRGGVNELSYGYTF. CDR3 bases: TGTGCCAGCAGCCGGGGGGGAGTTAATGAGTTGAGCTATGGCTACACCTTC. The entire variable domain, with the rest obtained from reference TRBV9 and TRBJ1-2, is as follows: DSGVTQTPKHLITATGQRVTLRCSPRSGDLSVYWYQQSLDQGLQFLIQYYNGEERAKGNILERFSAQQFPDLHSELNLSSLELGDSALYFCASSRGGVNELSYGYTFGSGTRLTVV.

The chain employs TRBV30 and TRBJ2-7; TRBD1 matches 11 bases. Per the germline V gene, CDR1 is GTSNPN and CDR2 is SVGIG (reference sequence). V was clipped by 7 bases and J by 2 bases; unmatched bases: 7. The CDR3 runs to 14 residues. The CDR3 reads CALTQDRGPYEQYF. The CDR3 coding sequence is TGTGCCTTAACTCAGGACAGGGGGCCCTACGAGCAGTACTTC.

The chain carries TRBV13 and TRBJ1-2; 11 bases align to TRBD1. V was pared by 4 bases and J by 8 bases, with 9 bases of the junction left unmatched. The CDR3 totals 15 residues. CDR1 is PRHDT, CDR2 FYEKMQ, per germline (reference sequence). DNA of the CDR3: TGTGCCAGCAGCTCGACTCCGGGACAGGGGGTCGGCTACACCTTC. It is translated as CASSSTPGQGVGYTF.

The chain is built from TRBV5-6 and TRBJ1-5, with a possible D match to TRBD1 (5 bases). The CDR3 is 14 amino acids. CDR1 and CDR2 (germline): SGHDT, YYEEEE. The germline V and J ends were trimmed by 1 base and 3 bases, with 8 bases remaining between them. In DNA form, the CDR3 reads TGTGCCAGCAGCTTGCGGACATACAATCAGCCCCAGCATTTT. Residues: CASSLRTYNQPQHF.

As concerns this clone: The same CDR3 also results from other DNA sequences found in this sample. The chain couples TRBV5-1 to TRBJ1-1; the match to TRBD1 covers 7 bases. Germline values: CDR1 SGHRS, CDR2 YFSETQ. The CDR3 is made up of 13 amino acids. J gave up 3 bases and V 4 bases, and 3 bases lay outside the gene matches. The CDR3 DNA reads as TGCGCCAGCAGCCCAACAGGGGACACTGAAGCTTTCTTT. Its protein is CASSPTGDTEAFF.

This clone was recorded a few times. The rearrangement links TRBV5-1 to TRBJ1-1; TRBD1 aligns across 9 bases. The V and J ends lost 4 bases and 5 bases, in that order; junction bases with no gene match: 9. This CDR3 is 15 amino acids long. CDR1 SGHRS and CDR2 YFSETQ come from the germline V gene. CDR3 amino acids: CASSMLQGAGTEAFF. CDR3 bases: TGCGCCAGCAGCATGTTACAGGGGGCAGGAACTGAAGCTTTCTTT.

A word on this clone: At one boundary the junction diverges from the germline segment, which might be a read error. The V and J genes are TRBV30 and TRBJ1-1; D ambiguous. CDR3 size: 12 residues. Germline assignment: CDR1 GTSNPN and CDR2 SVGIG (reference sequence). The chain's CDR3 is CAGRRAGTEAFF. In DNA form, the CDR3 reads TGTGCCGGGAGGAGGGCCGGCACTGAAGCTTTCTTT.

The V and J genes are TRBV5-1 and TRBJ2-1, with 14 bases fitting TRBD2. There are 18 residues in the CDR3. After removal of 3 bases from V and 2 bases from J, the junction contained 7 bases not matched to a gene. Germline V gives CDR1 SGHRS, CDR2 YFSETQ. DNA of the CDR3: TGCGCCAGCAGCTGGACTAGCGGGGGGCCCAGCCCCTACAATGAGCAGTTCTTC. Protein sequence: CASSWTSGGPSPYNEQFF.

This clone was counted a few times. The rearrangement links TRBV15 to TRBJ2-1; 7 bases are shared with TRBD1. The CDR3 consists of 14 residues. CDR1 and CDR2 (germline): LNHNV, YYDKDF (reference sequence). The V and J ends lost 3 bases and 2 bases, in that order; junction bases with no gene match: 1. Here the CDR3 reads CATSRGTAYNEQFF. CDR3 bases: TGTGCCACCAGCAGGGGGACAGCCTACAATGAGCAGTTCTTC.

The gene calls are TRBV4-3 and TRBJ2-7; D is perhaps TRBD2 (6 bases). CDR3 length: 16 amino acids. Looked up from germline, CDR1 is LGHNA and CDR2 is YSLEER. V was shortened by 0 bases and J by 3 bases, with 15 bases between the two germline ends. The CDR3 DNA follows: TGCGCCAGCAGCCAAGATCTCGGTAGCGGAAGCTACGAGCAGTACTTC. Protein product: CASSQDLGSGSYEQYF.

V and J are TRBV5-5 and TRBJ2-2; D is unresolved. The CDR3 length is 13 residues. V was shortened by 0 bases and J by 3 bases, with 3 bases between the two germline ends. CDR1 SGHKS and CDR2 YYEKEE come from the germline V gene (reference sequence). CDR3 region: CASSLGHTGELFF. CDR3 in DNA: TGTGCCAGCAGCTTGGGGCACACCGGGGAGCTGTTTTTT.

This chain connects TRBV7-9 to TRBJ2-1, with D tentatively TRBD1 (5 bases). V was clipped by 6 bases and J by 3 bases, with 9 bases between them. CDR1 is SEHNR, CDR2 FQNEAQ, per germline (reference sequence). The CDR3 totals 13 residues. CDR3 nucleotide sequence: TGTGCCAGCAGTATCAGGGTCTACAATGAGCAGTTCTTC. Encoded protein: CASSIRVYNEQFF.

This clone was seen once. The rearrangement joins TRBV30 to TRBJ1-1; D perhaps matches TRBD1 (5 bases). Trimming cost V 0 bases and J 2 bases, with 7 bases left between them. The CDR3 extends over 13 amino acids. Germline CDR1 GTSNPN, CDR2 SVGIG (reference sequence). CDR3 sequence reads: CAWSVDSNTEAFF. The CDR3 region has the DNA TGTGCCTGGAGTGTAGACAGCAACACTGAAGCTTTCTTT.

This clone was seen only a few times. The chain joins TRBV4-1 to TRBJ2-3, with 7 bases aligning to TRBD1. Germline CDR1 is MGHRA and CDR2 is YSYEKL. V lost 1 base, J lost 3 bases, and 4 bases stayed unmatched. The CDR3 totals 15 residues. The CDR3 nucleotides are TGCGCCAGCAGCCAAGTTCGACAGGGAACAGATACGCAGTATTTT. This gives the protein CASSQVRQGTDTQYF.

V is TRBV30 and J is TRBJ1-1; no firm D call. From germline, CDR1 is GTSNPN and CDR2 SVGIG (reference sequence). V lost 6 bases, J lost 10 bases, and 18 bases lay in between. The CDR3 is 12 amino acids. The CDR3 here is CACLTVSSGAFF. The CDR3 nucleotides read TGTGCCTGTCTTACAGTCTCTAGCGGAGCTTTCTTT.

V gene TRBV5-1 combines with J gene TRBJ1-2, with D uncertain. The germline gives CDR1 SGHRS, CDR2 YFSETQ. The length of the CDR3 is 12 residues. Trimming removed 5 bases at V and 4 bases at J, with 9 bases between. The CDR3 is CASRREGYGYTF. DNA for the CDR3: TGCGCCAGCAGAAGGGAGGGCTATGGCTACACCTTC.